The rows below give T cell receptor beta chains drawn from one sample of a study of T cell responses to AZD1222 COVID-19 vaccine. Libraries were prepared by immunoSEQ multiplex PCR; TCRdb keeps only in-frame clonotypes and omits some of them. The sample consists of roughly 120,000 clones, roughly 87% of them appearing once. The sample consisted of peripheral blood, taken on day 0 of AZD1222 vaccination. The receptors originated from an adult in good health. Both conserved end residues are part of each CDR3. The D gene is left open where the match is weak. Clone size is shown for a subset of rows, as once, few, many or a class of expanded clone.

>TRBJ2-3|-|TRBV18|17|TRBD2
CASSPPASGGRADTQYF
TGTGCCAGCTCACCACCGGCTAGCGGGGGCCGGGCAGATACGCAGTATTTT
>TRBJ2-5|-|TRBV7-9|15|TRBD2
CASSYTGGAQETQYF
TGTGCCAGCAGCTACACCGGGGGGGCCCAAGAGACCCAGTACTTC
>TRBJ2-1|-|TRBV11-2|15|TRBD2
CASSYGTTLNNEQFF
TGTGCAAGCAGCTACGGGACTACCCTCAACAATGAGCAGTTCTTC
>TRBJ1-1|once|TRBV7-3|11|-
CASSPRRGAFF
TGTGCCAGCAGCCCAAGGAGGGGAGCTTTCTTT
>TRBJ2-7|-|TRBV11-3|14|-
CASSLSQGPYEQYF
TGTGCCAGCAGCTTAAGTCAGGGCCCCTACGAGCAGTACTTC
>TRBJ2-7|-|TRBV7-9|14|-
CASSRPLKRDEQYF
TGTGCCAGCAGCCGGCCCCTGAAACGGGACGAGCAGTACTTC
>TRBJ2-3|-|TRBV7-3|12|-
CASSSDEDTQYF
TGTGCCAGCAGCTCCGACGAAGATACGCAGTATTTT
>TRBJ2-2|-|TRBV4-1|16|TRBD1
CASSHGGQGLDGELFF
TGCGCCAGCAGCCATGGGGGACAGGGGCTGGACGGGGAGCTGTTTTTT
>TRBJ2-7|-|TRBV7-9|13|-
CASSWDIAYEQYF
TGTGCCAGCAGCTGGGACATCGCCTACGAGCAGTACTTC
>TRBJ1-4|once|TRBV7-8|19|TRBD1
CASSSYRRGTGGPNEKLFF
TGTGCCAGCAGCTCATACCGTAGAGGGACAGGCGGTCCTAATGAAAAACTGTTTTTT
>TRBJ1-1|-|TRBV5-1|14|TRBD1
CASSQTGGYTEAFF
TGCGCCAGCTCCCAAACAGGGGGTTACACTGAAGCTTTCTTT
>TRBJ1-4|-|TRBV6-5|15|-
CASSYVREMDEKLFF
TGTGCCAGCAGTTACGTCCGGGAGATGGATGAAAAACTGTTTTTT
>TRBJ1-2|-|TRBV23-1|14|TRBD1
CASRHKGTETGYTF
TGCGCCAGCAGACACAAAGGGACAGAAACCGGCTACACCTTC
>TRBJ1-2|-|TRBV21-1|21|-
CASSILGQGASVGSKYYGYTF
TGTGCCAGCAGCATCCTGGGGCAGGGGGCCTCCGTCGGATCAAAGTACTATGGCTACACCTTC
>TRBJ1-5|-|TRBV19|13|-
CASSTGGYQPQHF
TGTGCCAGTTCGACAGGTGGGTACCAGCCCCAGCATTTT
>TRBJ1-3|-|TRBV4-2|16|TRBD1
CASTPRVQGPRNTIYF
TGTGCCAGCACTCCCCGTGTACAGGGGCCCAGAAACACCATATATTTT
>TRBJ2-1|once|TRBV4-1|14|TRBD1
CASSQPGQYNEQFF
TGCGCCAGCAGCCAACCGGGACAGTACAATGAGCAGTTCTTC
>TRBJ2-7|-|TRBV3-1/TRBV3-2|15|-
CASSQETTTTYEQYF
TGTGCCAGCAGCCAAGAAACGACTACTACCTACGAGCAGTACTTC
>TRBJ2-2|few|TRBV19|14|TRBD2
CASSHSGGVGELFF
TGTGCCAGTAGTCATTCGGGGGGTGTCGGGGAGCTGTTTTTT
>TRBJ2-1|-|TRBV9|15|TRBD2
CASSVEVAGINEQFF
TGTGCCAGCAGCGTAGAGGTAGCGGGGATCAATGAGCAGTTCTTC
>TRBJ2-3|-|TRBV27|17|TRBD2
CASSLNPGLGSADTQYF
TGTGCCAGCAGTCTAAACCCGGGACTAGGGTCGGCAGATACGCAGTATTTT
>TRBJ2-2|-|TRBV6-6|13|-
CATEDRNTGELFF
TGTGCCACCGAGGACAGGAACACCGGGGAGCTGTTTTTT
>TRBJ1-6|-|TRBV27|16|TRBD1
CASTPTGFLDNSPLHF
TGTGCCAGCACTCCGACAGGGTTCTTGGATAATTCACCCCTCCACTTT
>TRBJ1-1|-|TRBV28|11|-
CASRVNTEAFF
TGTGCCAGTCGGGTGAACACTGAAGCTTTCTTT
>TRBJ2-5|-|TRBV24-1|15|-
CATSDLQGDQETQYF
TGTGCCACCAGTGACCTCCAGGGAGATCAAGAGACCCAGTACTTC
>TRBJ2-1|-|TRBV27|16|-
CASSLTPTLFVDEQFF
TGTGCCAGCAGTTTAACCCCCACCCTTTTCGTCGATGAGCAGTTCTTC
>TRBJ1-2|-|TRBV5-1|14|-
CASSLDGGFGGYTF
TGCGCCAGCAGCTTGGATGGAGGGTTCGGGGGCTACACCTTC
>TRBJ1-1|-|TRBV9|16|-
CASSVGTETMNTEAFF
TGTGCCAGCAGCGTGGGTACAGAAACCATGAACACTGAAGCTTTCTTT
>TRBJ1-5|-|TRBV3-1/TRBV3-2|12|-
CASSEGTQPQHF
TGTGCCAGCAGCGAGGGAACTCAGCCCCAGCATTTT
>TRBJ2-5|-|TRBV27|14|-
CASSWGGGEETQYF
TGTGCCAGCAGTTGGGGAGGGGGGGAGGAGACCCAGTACTTC
>TRBJ2-5|-|TRBV27|17|-
CASSPLFGRGSQETQYF
TGTGCCAGCAGTCCTTTGTTTGGAAGGGGATCCCAAGAGACCCAGTACTTC
>TRBJ2-7|-|TRBV7-3|14|-
CASSLGQEGYEQYF
TGTGCCAGCAGCTTAGGCCAAGAAGGGTACGAGCAGTACTTC
>TRBJ1-3|-|TRBV6-5|15|-
CASSYDGSSGNTIYF
TGTGCCAGCAGTTACGACGGCTCCTCTGGAAACACCATATATTTT
>TRBJ2-1|-|TRBV27|17|TRBD2
CASSFIGGGSSYNEQFF
TGTGCCAGCAGTTTCATTGGCGGGGGGAGCTCCTACAATGAGCAGTTCTTC
>TRBJ2-7|-|TRBV28|12|-
CASSAGGYEQYF
TGTGCCAGCAGCGCCGGGGGCTACGAGCAGTACTTC
>TRBJ2-1|-|TRBV10-3|16|-
CAISGMGAGSYNEQFF
TGTGCCATCAGTGGGATGGGAGCCGGCTCCTACAATGAGCAGTTCTTC
>TRBJ2-2|-|TRBV27|16|TRBD1
CASSLYGTGYTGELFF
TGTGCCAGCAGTTTATATGGGACAGGGTACACCGGGGAGCTGTTTTTT
>TRBJ2-7|-|TRBV3-1/TRBV3-2|16|-
CASSRLTGTPSYEQYF
TGTGCCAGCAGCCGCCTAACCGGGACGCCTTCCTACGAGCAGTACTTC
>TRBJ2-1|-|TRBV7-8|19|TRBD2
CASSPWGSGGPSSYNEQFF
TGTGCCAGCAGCCCCTGGGGGAGCGGGGGCCCTAGCTCCTACAATGAGCAGTTCTTC
>TRBJ2-7|few|TRBV7-3|13|-
CASSFQGGYEQYF
TGTGCCAGCAGCTTTCAGGGGGGTTACGAGCAGTACTTC
>TRBJ2-1|-|TRBV2|14|TRBD2
CAQQRGSSYNEQFF
TGTGCCCAGCAGCGGGGTAGCTCCTACAATGAGCAGTTCTTC
>TRBJ2-5|-|TRBV28|15|TRBD1
CASSLTGQGQETQYF
TGTGCCAGCAGTTTGACAGGGCAAGGGCAAGAGACCCAGTACTTC
>TRBJ1-3|-|TRBV9|14|-
CASSVGAIGNTIYF
TGTGCCAGCAGCGTAGGAGCCATTGGAAACACCATATATTTT
>TRBJ1-1|-|TRBV7-2|16|-
CASSRRDTSDYTEAFF
TGTGCCAGCAGCCGCCGGGACACCTCGGATTACACTGAAGCTTTCTTT
>TRBJ1-5|-|TRBV2|12|TRBD1
CADGTEAEPQHF
TGTGCCGACGGGACAGAGGCGGAGCCCCAGCATTTT
>TRBJ1-1|-|TRBV29-1|12|-
CSVVVSDTEAFF
TGCAGCGTTGTTGTATCGGACACTGAAGCTTTCTTT
>TRBJ2-3|-|TRBV7-9|16|TRBD1
CASSLLGQGARNTQYF
TGTGCCAGCAGCTTACTAGGACAGGGGGCACGAAATACGCAGTATTTT
>TRBJ2-7|-|TRBV30|14|TRBD2
CAWSAGLEVGEQYF
TGTGCCTGGAGTGCCGGACTAGAGGTCGGCGAGCAGTACTTC
>TRBJ1-5|once|TRBV12-3/TRBV12-4|13|-
CASSNTGSQPQHF
TGTGCCAGCAGCAATACAGGCTCTCAGCCCCAGCATTTT
>TRBJ1-4|-|TRBV9|15|-
CASSVGGATPEKLFF
TGTGCCAGCAGCGTAGGAGGGGCGACACCCGAAAAACTGTTTTTT
>TRBJ1-1|-|TRBV7-9|12|-
CASSIGQTEAFF
TGTGCCAGCAGCATCGGACAGACTGAAGCTTTCTTT
>TRBJ2-1|-|TRBV4-2|13|-
CASSPGSYNEQFF
TGTGCCAGCAGCCCGGGCAGCTACAATGAGCAGTTCTTC
>TRBJ2-7|-|TRBV7-9|13|-
CASSSTVSYEQYF
TGTGCCAGCAGCTCGACAGTCTCCTACGAGCAGTACTTC
>TRBJ1-5|-|TRBV5-1|13|-
CASSLDSNQPQHF
TGCGCCAGCAGCCTCGATAGCAATCAGCCCCAGCATTTT